This T cell receptor (beta chain) stems from a study of response to subunit inactivated influenza vaccine. Study outcomes and limitations: After each seasonal influenza vaccination, few new T cells are recruited, the authors suggested.

TCRdb redid the calling of the RT-PCR reads with MiXCR, one entry per CDR3 protein. The sample contains approximately 200,000 distinct CDR3 sequences, 13% to 15% of which appear only once. This clonotype was observed a few times. Its target is unknown. Trimming left V 0 bases short and J 2 bases short, with 17 bases between. The CDR3 has 17 amino acids. From germline, CDR1 is SGHRS and CDR2 YFSETQ. The gene calls are TRBV5-1 and TRBJ2-5; a weak D match, TRBD2 (6 bases). The sequence was obtained from a man in his fifties who received an inactivated influenza vaccine. The specimen comprised CD8+ T cells sorted from PBMCs, sampled 5 to 6 days after vaccination. The CDR3 reads CASSLVGGAELQETQYF. In DNA form, the CDR3 reads TGCGCCAGCAGCTTGGTCGGGGGTGCCGAATTACAAGAGACCCAGTACTTC. The variable domain in full, completed from reference TRBV5-1 and TRBJ2-5, reads KAGVTQTPRYLIKTRGQQVTLSCSPISGHRSVSWYQQTPGQGLQFLFEYFSETQRNKGNFPGRFSGRQFSNSRSEMNVSTLELGDSALYLCASSLVGGAELQETQYFGPGTRLLVL.